A single T cell receptor (beta chain) is shown here with its context. Its antigen is not identified. The entry originates in a study of beta chain features in type 1 diabetes. Via the markers CD45RO/CCR7/CD25/CD127/CD95/CD27, stem cell-like memory, regulatory, central memory and naive CD4+ cells were sorted. Germline CDR1 is SGHRS and CDR2 is YFSETQ. V lost 3 bases, J lost 2 bases, and 12 bases lay in between. This CDR3 is 15 amino acids long. Expressed TCRB transcripts were sequenced, since all the RNA that had been isolated was reverse transcribed. It was found that naive, central memory and regulatory T cell samples averaged about 3.4 million reads. Using immunoSEQ multiplex PCR, the repertoire was profiled, and TCRdb retains in-frame clones only, with some absent. Found here are around 650,000 clones, 9.5% to 15% of them singletons; the top ten hold around 0.12%. Findings of the study overall: Cells with high TCR expression could be over-represented when cDNA is sequenced. Researchers reported that naive, central memory and Treg TCRB repertoires appeared more similar in patients than in healthy donors. Moderately but significantly shorter TCRB CDR3s were found in Type 1 diabetes patients in all four CD4+ subsets.

This clonotype originated in a man aged 25-45 years with type 1 diabetes. Sequenced input: naive CD4+ T cells from blood. This chain connects TRBV5-1 to TRBJ1-3; D gene ambiguous. CDR3 DNA sequence: TGCGCCAGCAGCTCCCGGGCCGAAGCTGGAAACACCATATATTTT. Translated, it gives CASSSRAEAGNTIYF.